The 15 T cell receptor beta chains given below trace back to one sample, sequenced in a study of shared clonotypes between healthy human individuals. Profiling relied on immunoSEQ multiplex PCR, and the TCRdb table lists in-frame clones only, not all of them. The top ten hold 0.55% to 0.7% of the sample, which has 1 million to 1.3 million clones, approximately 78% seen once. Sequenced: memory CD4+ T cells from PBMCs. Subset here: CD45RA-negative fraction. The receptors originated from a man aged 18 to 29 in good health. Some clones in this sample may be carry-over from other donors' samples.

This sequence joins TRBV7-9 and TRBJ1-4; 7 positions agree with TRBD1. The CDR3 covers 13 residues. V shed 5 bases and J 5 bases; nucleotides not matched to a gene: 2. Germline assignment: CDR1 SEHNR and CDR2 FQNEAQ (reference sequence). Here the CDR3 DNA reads TGTGCCAGCAGCACCAGGGGGAATGAAAAACTGTTTTTT. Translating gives CASSTRGNEKLFF.

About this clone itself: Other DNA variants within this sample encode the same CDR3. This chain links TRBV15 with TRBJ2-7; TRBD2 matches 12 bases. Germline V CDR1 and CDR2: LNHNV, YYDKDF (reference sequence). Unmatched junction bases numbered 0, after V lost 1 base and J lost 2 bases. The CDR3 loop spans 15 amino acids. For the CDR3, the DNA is TGTGCCACCAGCAGAGGGACTAGCGGGACCTACGAGCAGTACTTC. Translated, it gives CATSRGTSGTYEQYF.

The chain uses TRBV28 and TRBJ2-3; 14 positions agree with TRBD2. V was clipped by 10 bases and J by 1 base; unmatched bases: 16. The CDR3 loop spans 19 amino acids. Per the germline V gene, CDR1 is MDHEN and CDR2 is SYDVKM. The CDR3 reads CATTGPRLAGGIGTDTQYF. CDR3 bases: TGTGCCACCACGGGACCGAGACTAGCGGGAGGGATTGGCACAGATACGCAGTATTTT.

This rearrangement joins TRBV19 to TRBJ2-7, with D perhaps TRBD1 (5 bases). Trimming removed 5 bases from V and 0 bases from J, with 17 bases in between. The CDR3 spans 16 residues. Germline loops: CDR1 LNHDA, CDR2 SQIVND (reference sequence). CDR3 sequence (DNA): TGTGCCAGTAGTCCAAGCCCCCGCAGGGCCTCCTACGAGCAGTACTTC. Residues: CASSPSPRRASYEQYF.

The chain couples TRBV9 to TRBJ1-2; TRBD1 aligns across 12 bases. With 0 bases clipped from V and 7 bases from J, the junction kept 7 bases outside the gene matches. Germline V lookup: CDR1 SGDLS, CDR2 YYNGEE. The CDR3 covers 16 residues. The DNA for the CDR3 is TGTGCCAGCAGCGTAGAATGGGGACAGGGGGCGGCTGGCTACACCTTC. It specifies CASSVEWGQGAAGYTF.

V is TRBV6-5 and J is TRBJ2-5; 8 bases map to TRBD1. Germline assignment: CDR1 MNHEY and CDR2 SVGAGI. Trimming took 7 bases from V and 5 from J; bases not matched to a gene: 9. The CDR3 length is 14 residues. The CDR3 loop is CASTKTGAAETQYF. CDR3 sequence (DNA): TGTGCCAGCACCAAGACAGGGGCGGCGGAGACCCAGTACTTC.

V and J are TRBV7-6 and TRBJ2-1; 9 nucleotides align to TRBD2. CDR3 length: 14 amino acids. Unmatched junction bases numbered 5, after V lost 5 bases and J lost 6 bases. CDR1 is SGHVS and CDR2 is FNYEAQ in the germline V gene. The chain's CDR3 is CASSGLALSNEQFF. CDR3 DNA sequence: TGTGCCAGCAGCGGACTAGCGTTGTCCAATGAGCAGTTCTTC.

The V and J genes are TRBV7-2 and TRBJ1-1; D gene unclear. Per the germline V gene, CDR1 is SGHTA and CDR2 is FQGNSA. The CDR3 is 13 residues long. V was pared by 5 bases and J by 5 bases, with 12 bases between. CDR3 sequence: CASSPRVVTEAFF. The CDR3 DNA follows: TGTGCCAGCAGCCCGAGAGTGGTTACTGAAGCTTTCTTT.

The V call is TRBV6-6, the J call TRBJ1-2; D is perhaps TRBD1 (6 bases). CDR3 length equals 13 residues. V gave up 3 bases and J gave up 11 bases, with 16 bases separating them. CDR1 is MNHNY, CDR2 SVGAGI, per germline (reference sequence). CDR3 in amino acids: CASSYRPGDRYTF. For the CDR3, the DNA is TGTGCCAGCAGTTATCGGCCAGGGGACCGATACACCTTC.

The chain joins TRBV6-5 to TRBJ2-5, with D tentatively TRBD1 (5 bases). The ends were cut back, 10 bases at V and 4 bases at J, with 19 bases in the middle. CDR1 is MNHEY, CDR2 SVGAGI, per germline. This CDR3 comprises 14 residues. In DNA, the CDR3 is TGTGCCAATCTACCTGAGGCAGGGCGAGAGACCCAGTACTTC. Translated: CANLPEAGRETQYF.

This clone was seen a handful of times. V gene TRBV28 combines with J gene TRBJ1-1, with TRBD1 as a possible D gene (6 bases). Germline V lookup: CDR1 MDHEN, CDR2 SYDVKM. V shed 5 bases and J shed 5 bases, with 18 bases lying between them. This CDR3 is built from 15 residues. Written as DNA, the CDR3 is TGTGCCAGCAGTCCTCCCCGGGGGCAGGGGACTGAAGCTTTCTTT. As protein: CASSPPRGQGTEAFF.

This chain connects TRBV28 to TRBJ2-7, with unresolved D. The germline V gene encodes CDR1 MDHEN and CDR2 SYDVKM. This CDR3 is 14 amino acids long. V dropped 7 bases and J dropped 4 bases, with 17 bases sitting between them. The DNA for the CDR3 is TGTGCCAGCAATCCCCCGGGCCGGTGGTACGAGCAGTACTTC. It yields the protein CASNPPGRWYEQYF.

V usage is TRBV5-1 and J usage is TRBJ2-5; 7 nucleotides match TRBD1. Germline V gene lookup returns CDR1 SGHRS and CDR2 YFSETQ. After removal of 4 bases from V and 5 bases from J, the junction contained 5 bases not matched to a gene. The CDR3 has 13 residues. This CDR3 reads CASSTGQWETQYF. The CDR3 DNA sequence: TGCGCCAGCAGCACGGGACAGTGGGAGACCCAGTACTTC.

The CDR3 sequence is CASTAVQRRGEQFF. The CDR3, as DNA: TGTGCCAGCACCGCTGTCCAGAGGAGAGGTGAGCAGTTCTTC. This chain links TRBV7-2 with TRBJ2-1; D unresolved. Deletions cut 7 bases from V and 9 bases from J, with 19 bases between. The CDR3 sequence is 14 residues long. Germline V lookup: CDR1 SGHTA, CDR2 FQGNSA.

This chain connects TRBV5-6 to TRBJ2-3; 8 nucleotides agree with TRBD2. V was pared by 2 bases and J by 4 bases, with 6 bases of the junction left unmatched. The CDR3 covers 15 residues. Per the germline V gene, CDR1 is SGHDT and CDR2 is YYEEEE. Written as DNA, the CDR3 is TGTGCCAGCAGCTTATCGGGAGGGCCATCAGATACGCAGTATTTT. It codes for CASSLSGGPSDTQYF.